The 25 T cell receptor beta chains given below trace back to one sample, sequenced in a study of control samples from healthy donors and cancer patients. TCRdb's copy holds only in-frame clones and misses some; the assay was immunoSEQ multiplex PCR. The profile shows fewer than 110,000 clones, roughly 91% of them singletons. The sequenced sample was blood. Source of these receptors: a man between 25 and 39 years old in good health.

This chain links TRBV5-8 with TRBJ1-2; 7 bases match TRBD1. This CDR3 has 15 amino acids. The ends lost 4 bases at V and 3 bases at J; junction bases unmatched: 9. The germline V gene has CDR1 SGHTS and CDR2 YDEGEE. The CDR3 nucleotides read TGTGCCAGCAGCCCGCCGCAGGGGGGGTACTATGGCTACACCTTC. This translates into CASSPPQGGYYGYTF.

The chain joins TRBV29-1 to TRBJ2-7, with TRBD2 matching over 9 bases. Germline V gives CDR1 SQVTM, CDR2 ANQGSEA. V dropped 6 bases and J dropped 5; count of bases not matched to a gene: 8. The CDR3 spans 13 residues. The DNA of the CDR3 is TGCAGCGTCTACGGGACTAGCCATGACGAGCAGTACTTC. Translated, it gives CSVYGTSHDEQYF.

V usage is TRBV9 and J usage is TRBJ2-5; the D is unclear. This CDR3 region has 15 residues. From germline, CDR1 is SGDLS and CDR2 YYNGEE. Trimming left V 4 bases short and J 6 bases short, with 19 bases between. As DNA, the CDR3 is TGTGCCAGCAGCACCAGAGGAGACCCCGACCAGACCCAGTACTTC. This gives the protein CASSTRGDPDQTQYF.

V and J are TRBV5-4 and TRBJ2-2, with D maybe TRBD1 (5 bases). CDR3 length: 15 amino acids. V was clipped by 1 base and J by 7 bases, with 14 bases between them. Germline CDR1 is SGHNT and CDR2 is YYREEE (reference sequence). The CDR3 sequence is CASSLFGGRGGELFF. The CDR3 DNA reads as TGTGCCAGCAGCTTGTTCGGCGGAAGGGGCGGGGAGCTGTTTTTT.

V and J are TRBV6-5 and TRBJ1-2, with no clear D. This CDR3 has 11 residues. Looked up from germline, CDR1 is MNHEY and CDR2 is SVGAGI. The ends were cut back, 2 bases at V and 11 bases at J, with 9 bases in the middle. Written as DNA, the CDR3 is TGTGCCAGCAGTTACAGCGGATCGTACACCTTC. This codes for CASSYSGSYTF.

V and J are TRBV12-3 or TRBV12-4 and TRBJ1-1; no definite D call. The V and J ends lost 6 bases and 4 bases respectively, with 6 bases between them. The CDR3 spans 11 residues. As DNA, the CDR3 is TGTGCCAGCAGGACGGGCACTGAAGCTTTCTTT. Translated: CASRTGTEAFF.

V gene TRBV19 combines with J gene TRBJ1-1; D is possibly TRBD1 (5 bases). CDR1 LNHDA and CDR2 SQIVND come from the germline V gene (reference sequence). Trimming shortened V by 7 bases and J by 0 bases, and 12 bases separated the two germline ends. This CDR3 is 14 amino acids long. The CDR3, as DNA: TGTGCCAGTATCAAGGGGCCTATGAACACTGAAGCTTTCTTT. Amino acids: CASIKGPMNTEAFF. The whole variable domain, remainder taken from reference TRBV19 and TRBJ1-1, is DGGITQSPKYLFRKEGQNVTLSCEQNLNHDAMYWYRQDPGQGLRLIYYSQIVNDFQKGDIAEGYSVSREKKESFPLTVTSAQKNPTAFYLCASIKGPMNTEAFFGQGTRLTVV.

The gene calls are TRBV28 and TRBJ1-1, with D possibly TRBD1 on 5 matching bases. This CDR3 comprises 15 residues. Per the germline V gene, CDR1 is MDHEN and CDR2 is SYDVKM. V dropped 4 bases and J dropped 8 bases, with 20 bases sitting between them. The CDR3 DNA reads as TGTGCCAGCAGTTCCAGTGGGGGGGGAATTCAGGAAGCTTTCTTT. This encodes CASSSSGGGIQEAFF.

This chain uses TRBV7-6 with TRBJ1-5; no definite D call. The CDR3 sequence is 13 residues long. With 1 base removed from V and 5 bases from J, the gap between germline ends came to 6 bases. From germline, CDR1 is SGHVS and CDR2 FNYEAQ. Written as DNA, the CDR3 is TGTGCCAGCAGCTTAGAGCCCTATCAGCCCCAGCATTTT. Its protein product is CASSLEPYQPQHF. Supplemented by reference TRBV7-6 and TRBJ1-5, the full variable domain reads GAGVSQSPRYKVTKRGQDVALRCDPISGHVSLYWYRQALGQGPEFLTYFNYEAQQDKSGLPNDRFSAERPEGSISTLTIQRTEQRDSAMYRCASSLEPYQPQHFGDGTRLSIL.

J is TRBJ1-5 and V is TRBV6-1; no reliable D call. This CDR3 comprises 14 residues. Trimming removed 2 bases at V and 9 bases at J, with 14 bases between. Germline lookup yields CDR1 MNHNS and CDR2 SASEGT. The CDR3 reads CASSELTGIGPQHF. The CDR3 coding sequence is TGTGCCAGCAGTGAATTGACGGGAATTGGGCCCCAGCATTTT.

This clone has more than one count but fewer than ten. This sequence joins TRBV24-1 and TRBJ1-2, with 9 bases that match TRBD1. Germline V gene sequence: CDR1 KGHDR, CDR2 SFDVKD. Trimming at V came to 7 bases and at J to 8 bases, leaving 4 bases not matched to a gene. This CDR3 is 12 amino acids long. The CDR3 is CATRRTGAGYTF. CDR3 sequence (DNA): TGTGCCACCAGACGGACAGGGGCAGGCTACACCTTC.

This sequence joins TRBV30 and TRBJ1-3; no reliable D call. V lost 0 bases to trimming and J lost 7 bases, with 7 bases between them. Germline values: CDR1 GTSNPN, CDR2 SVGIG (reference sequence). The CDR3 contains 12 residues. The CDR3 reads CAWSVLPNTIYF. In DNA, the CDR3 is TGTGCCTGGAGTGTTCTTCCGAACACCATATATTTT. Together with reference TRBV30 and TRBJ1-3, the CDR3 gives the full variable domain: SQTIHQWPATLVQPVGSPLSLECTVEGTSNPNLYWYRQAAGRGLQLLFYSVGIGQISSEVPQNLSASRPQDRQFILSSKKLLLSDSGFYLCAWSVLPNTIYFGEGSWLTVV.

V gene TRBV11-2 combines with J gene TRBJ2-5, with a weak D call TRBD1 (5 bases). Per the germline V gene, CDR1 is SGHAT and CDR2 is FQNNGV. The CDR3 has 13 amino acids. Trimming removed 6 bases at V and 1 base at J, with 9 bases between. The CDR3 protein is CASRTDLQETQYF. The CDR3 DNA reads as TGTGCCAGCAGGACAGACCTCCAAGAGACCCAGTACTTC. Variable domain in full (rest from reference TRBV11-2 and TRBJ2-5): EAGVAQSPRYKIIEKRQSVAFWCNPISGHATLYWYQQILGQGPKLLIQFQNNGVVDDSQLPKDRFSAERLKGVDSTLKIQPAKLEDSAVYLCASRTDLQETQYFGPGTRLLVL.

The chain joins TRBV7-6 to TRBJ2-5; perhaps TRBD1 as D (6 bases). V was trimmed by 4 bases and J by 5 bases, leaving 17 bases between them. The germline gives CDR1 SGHVS, CDR2 FNYEAQ. CDR3 size: 15 residues. The CDR3 is CASSSNTGKRETQYF. The CDR3 nucleotides are TGTGCCAGCAGCTCTAATACAGGGAAGAGGGAGACCCAGTACTTC.

The chain recombines TRBV12-3 or TRBV12-4 with TRBJ1-2; 8 nucleotides match TRBD1. The CDR3 is 13 residues long. The V gene end was trimmed by 0 bases and the J gene end by 8 bases; junction bases not matched to a gene: 2. The CDR3 sequence: CASSLATGVGYTF. In nucleotides, the CDR3 is TGTGCCAGCAGTTTAGCGACAGGGGTAGGCTACACCTTC.

This rearrangement joins TRBV3-1 (or the pseudogene TRBV3-2) to TRBJ1-3; D perhaps matches TRBD1 (6 bases). There are 15 residues in the CDR3. The V end was cut by 4 bases, the J end by 3 bases, with 13 bases between. CDR1 is LGHDT, CDR2 YNNKEL, per germline (reference sequence). CDR3 residues: CASSLWGRSGNTIYF. CDR3 nucleotide sequence: TGTGCCAGCAGCCTCTGGGGGCGGAGTGGAAACACCATATATTTT.

V is TRBV28 and J is TRBJ1-2; D gene ambiguous. Germline V lookup: CDR1 MDHEN, CDR2 SYDVKM. CDR3 size: 13 residues. Trimming left V 3 bases short and J 2 bases short, with 7 bases between. The CDR3 DNA reads TGTGCCAGCAGTTTGAGGGTAAACTATGGCTACACCTTC. Its protein product is CASSLRVNYGYTF.

This sequence joins TRBV18 and TRBJ1-4, with 8 bases aligning to TRBD1. The CDR3 is made up of 15 amino acids. Looked up from germline, CDR1 is KGHSH and CDR2 is LQKENI. V shed 0 bases and J 7 bases; nucleotides not matched to a gene: 4. The CDR3 DNA is TGTGCCAGCTCACCACCGGGTGACAGGGGTGAAAAACTGTTTTTT. Translated, it gives CASSPPGDRGEKLFF.

The chain carries TRBV7-6 and TRBJ1-1; possibly TRBD1 for D (5 bases). The germline V gene encodes CDR1 SGHVS and CDR2 FNYEAQ. The CDR3 totals 16 residues. With 0 bases removed from V and 0 bases from J, the gap between germline ends came to 11 bases. CDR3 DNA: TGTGCCAGCAGCTTAGCTCGGGGCAGCTTGAACACTGAAGCTTTCTTT. It encodes CASSLARGSLNTEAFF.

This chain joins TRBV18 and TRBJ2-2; 9 bases match TRBD1. The J segment lost 5 bases and the V segment lost 4 bases, leaving 8 bases of the junction unmatched. CDR1 is KGHSH, CDR2 LQKENI, per germline. The CDR3 has 16 amino acids. CDR3: CASSLYRGPETGELFF. The CDR3 DNA reads TGTGCCAGCTCACTTTACAGGGGGCCGGAGACCGGGGAGCTGTTTTTT. Based on the CDR3 plus reference TRBV18 and TRBJ2-2, the full variable domain is NAGVMQNPRHLVRRRGQEARLRCSPMKGHSHVYWYRQLPEEGLKFMVYLQKENIIDESGMPKERFSAEFPKEGPSILRIQQVVRGDSAAYFCASSLYRGPETGELFFGEGSRLTVL.

This clone was seen a few times. The chain uses TRBV5-8 and TRBJ1-1; D might be TRBD1 (5 bases). Germline CDR1 reads SGHTS; CDR2 reads YDEGEE. The V end lost 1 base, the J end lost 4 bases, and 11 bases lay between the germline ends. This CDR3 comprises 14 residues. The CDR3 DNA reads TGTGCCAGCAGCTTGTTGACAGTTCCCACTGAAGCTTTCTTT. Amino acid sequence: CASSLLTVPTEAFF.

The chain couples TRBV30 to TRBJ2-2, with TRBD1 matching 7 bases. The CDR3 contains 17 residues. CDR1 and CDR2 (germline): GTSNPN, SVGIG (reference sequence). Germline trimming cut 0 bases from V and 5 bases from J; bases unmatched to any gene: 12. This chain's CDR3 is CAWSVARQTGWTGELFF. The CDR3 nucleotides read TGTGCCTGGAGTGTGGCCCGGCAGACAGGGTGGACCGGGGAGCTGTTTTTT.

The CDR3 nucleotides are TGTGCCAGCAGTGACTCCCGCGGGAGGGGCAATGAGCAGTTCTTC. As protein: CASSDSRGRGNEQFF. The chain employs TRBV6-4 and TRBJ2-1; 9 bases map to TRBD2. This CDR3 spans 15 amino acids. Germline CDR1 is MRHNA and CDR2 is SNTAGT. J gave up 6 bases and V 0 bases, and 3 bases lay outside the gene matches.

The chain is built from TRBV7-9 and TRBJ2-1; possibly TRBD2 for D (6 bases). Germline V gene data show CDR1 as SEHNR and CDR2 as FQNEAQ (reference sequence). The CDR3 runs 14 residues. The V gene lost 1 base and the J gene lost 6 bases, with 10 bases spanning the gap. The CDR3 DNA follows: TGTGCCAGCAGCTTAGTGATGGGAGGCAATGAGCAGTTCTTC. This gives the protein CASSLVMGGNEQFF.

This chain's CDR3 is CAISESTGRGANVLTF. CDR3 DNA: TGTGCCATCAGTGAGTCGACAGGGCGTGGGGCCAACGTCCTGACTTTC. The chain links TRBV10-3 to TRBJ2-6; TRBD1 agrees at 7 bases. Looked up from germline, CDR1 is ENHRY and CDR2 is SYGVKD. Trimming removed 0 bases from V and 3 bases from J; junction bases left unmatched: 2. This CDR3 has 16 residues.